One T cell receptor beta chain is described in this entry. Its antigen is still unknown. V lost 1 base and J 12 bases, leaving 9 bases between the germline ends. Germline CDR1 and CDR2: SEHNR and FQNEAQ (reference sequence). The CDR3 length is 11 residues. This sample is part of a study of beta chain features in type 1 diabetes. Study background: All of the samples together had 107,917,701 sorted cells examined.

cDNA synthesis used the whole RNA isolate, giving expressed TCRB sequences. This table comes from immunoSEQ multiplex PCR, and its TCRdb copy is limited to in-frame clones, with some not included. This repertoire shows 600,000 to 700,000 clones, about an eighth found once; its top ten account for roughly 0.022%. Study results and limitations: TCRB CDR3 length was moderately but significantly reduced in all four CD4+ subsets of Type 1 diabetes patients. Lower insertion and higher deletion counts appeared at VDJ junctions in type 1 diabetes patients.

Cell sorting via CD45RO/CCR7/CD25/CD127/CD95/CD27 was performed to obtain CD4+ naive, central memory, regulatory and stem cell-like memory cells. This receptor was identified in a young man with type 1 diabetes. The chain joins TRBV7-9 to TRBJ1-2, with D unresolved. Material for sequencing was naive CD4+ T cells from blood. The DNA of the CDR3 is TGTGCCAGCAGCTTAGGACGGGGTGACACCTTC. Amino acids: CASSLGRGDTF.